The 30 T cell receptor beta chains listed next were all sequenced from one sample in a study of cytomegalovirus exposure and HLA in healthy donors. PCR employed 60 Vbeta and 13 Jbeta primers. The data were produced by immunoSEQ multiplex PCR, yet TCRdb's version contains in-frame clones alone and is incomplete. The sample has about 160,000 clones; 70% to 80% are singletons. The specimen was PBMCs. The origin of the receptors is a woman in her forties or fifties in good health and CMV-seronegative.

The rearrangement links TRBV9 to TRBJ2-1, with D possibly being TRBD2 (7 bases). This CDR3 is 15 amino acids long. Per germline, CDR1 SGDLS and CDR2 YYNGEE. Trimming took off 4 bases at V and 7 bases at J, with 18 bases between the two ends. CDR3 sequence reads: CASSRRGEGRNEQFF. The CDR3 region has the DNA TGTGCCAGCAGCCGTAGGGGGGAGGGGAGGAATGAGCAGTTCTTC.

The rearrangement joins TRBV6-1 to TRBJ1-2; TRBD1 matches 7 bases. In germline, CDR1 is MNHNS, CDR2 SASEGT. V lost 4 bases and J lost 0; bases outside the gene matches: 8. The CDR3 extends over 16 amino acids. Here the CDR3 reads CASSGQGFSSNYGYTF. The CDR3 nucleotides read TGTGCCAGCAGTGGACAGGGTTTTTCTTCTAACTATGGCTACACCTTC.

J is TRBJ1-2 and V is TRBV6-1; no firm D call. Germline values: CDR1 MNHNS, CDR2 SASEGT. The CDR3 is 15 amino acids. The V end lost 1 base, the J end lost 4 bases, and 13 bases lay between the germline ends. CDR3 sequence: CASSEGTPDLYGYTF. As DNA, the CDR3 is TGTGCCAGCAGTGAAGGCACACCCGATCTCTATGGCTACACCTTC.

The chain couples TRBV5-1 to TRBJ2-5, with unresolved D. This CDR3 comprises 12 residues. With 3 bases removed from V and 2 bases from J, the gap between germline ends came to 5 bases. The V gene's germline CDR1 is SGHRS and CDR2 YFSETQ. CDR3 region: CASSSPQETQYF. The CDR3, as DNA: TGCGCCAGCAGCTCCCCTCAAGAGACCCAGTACTTC.

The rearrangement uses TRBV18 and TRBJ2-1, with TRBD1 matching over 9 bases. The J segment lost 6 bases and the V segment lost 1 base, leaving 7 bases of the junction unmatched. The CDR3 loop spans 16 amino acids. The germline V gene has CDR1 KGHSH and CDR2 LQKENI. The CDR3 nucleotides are TGTGCCAGCTCACCACTGGCAGGGACAGGGAGCAATGAGCAGTTCTTC. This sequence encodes CASSPLAGTGSNEQFF. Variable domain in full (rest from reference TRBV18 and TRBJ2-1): NAGVMQNPRHLVRRRGQEARLRCSPMKGHSHVYWYRQLPEEGLKFMVYLQKENIIDESGMPKERFSAEFPKEGPSILRIQQVVRGDSAAYFCASSPLAGTGSNEQFFGPGTRLTVL.

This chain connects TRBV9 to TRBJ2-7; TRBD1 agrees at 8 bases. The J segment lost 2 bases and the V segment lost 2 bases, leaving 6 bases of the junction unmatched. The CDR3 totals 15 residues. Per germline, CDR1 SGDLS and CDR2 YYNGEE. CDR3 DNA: TGTGCCAGCAGCGTGGGGACAGGAGTAACCTACGAGCAGTACTTC. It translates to CASSVGTGVTYEQYF.

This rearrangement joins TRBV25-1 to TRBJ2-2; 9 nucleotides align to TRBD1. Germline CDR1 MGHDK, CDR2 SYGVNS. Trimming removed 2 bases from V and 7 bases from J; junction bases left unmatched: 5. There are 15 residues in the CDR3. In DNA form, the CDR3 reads TGTGCCAGCAGTGAAGGAACAGGGGGCCTCGGGGAGCTGTTTTTT. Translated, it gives CASSEGTGGLGELFF.

This CDR3 reads CASIPEGRGGTGELFF. As DNA, the CDR3 is TGTGCCAGCATTCCGGAGGGTAGGGGCGGCACCGGGGAGCTGTTTTTT. This chain joins TRBV27 and TRBJ2-2; TRBD2 is a possible D gene (6 bases). Germline V gives CDR1 MNHEY, CDR2 SMNVEV (reference sequence). The CDR3 is 16 amino acids. The V end lost 7 bases, the J end lost 4 bases, and 19 bases lay between the germline ends.

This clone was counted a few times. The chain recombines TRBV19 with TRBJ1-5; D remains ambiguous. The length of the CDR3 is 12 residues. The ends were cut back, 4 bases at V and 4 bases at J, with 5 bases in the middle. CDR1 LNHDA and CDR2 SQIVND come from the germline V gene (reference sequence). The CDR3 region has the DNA TGTGCCAGTAGTACTCTTAATCAGCCCCAGCATTTT. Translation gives CASSTLNQPQHF.

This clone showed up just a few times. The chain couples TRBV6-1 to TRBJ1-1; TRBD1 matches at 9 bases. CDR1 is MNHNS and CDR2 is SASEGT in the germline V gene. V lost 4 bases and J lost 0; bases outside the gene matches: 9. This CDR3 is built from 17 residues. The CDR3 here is CASSADRGTLLNTEAFF. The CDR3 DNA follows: TGTGCCAGCAGTGCAGACAGGGGGACCCTATTGAACACTGAAGCTTTCTTT.

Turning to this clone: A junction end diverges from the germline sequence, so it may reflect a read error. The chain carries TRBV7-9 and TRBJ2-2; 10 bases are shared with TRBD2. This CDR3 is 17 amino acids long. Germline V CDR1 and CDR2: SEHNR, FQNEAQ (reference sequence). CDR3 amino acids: CAGSLGASGGGTGELFF. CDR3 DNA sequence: TGTGCCGGCAGCTTAGGCGCTAGCGGGGGAGGCACCGGGGAGCTGTTTTTT.

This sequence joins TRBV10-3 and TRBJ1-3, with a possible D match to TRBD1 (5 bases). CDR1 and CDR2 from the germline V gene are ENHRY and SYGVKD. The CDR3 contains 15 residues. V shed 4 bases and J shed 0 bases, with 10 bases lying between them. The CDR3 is CAISGGAPSGNTIYF. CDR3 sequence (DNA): TGTGCCATCAGTGGGGGCGCTCCCTCTGGAAACACCATATATTTT.

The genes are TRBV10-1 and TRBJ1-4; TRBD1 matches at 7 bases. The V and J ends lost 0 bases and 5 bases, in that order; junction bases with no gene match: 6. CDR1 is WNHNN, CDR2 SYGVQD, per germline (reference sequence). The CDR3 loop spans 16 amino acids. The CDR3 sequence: CASSESKTGSNEKLFF. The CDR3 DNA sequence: TGCGCCAGCAGTGAGTCGAAGACAGGGTCGAATGAAAAACTGTTTTTT.

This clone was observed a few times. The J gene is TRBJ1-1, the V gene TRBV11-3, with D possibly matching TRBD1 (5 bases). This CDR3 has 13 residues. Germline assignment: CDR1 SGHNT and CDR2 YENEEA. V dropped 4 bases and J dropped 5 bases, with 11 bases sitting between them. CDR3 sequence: CASSSLGGTEAFF. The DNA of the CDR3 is TGTGCCAGCAGCTCATTGGGGGGAACTGAAGCTTTCTTT.

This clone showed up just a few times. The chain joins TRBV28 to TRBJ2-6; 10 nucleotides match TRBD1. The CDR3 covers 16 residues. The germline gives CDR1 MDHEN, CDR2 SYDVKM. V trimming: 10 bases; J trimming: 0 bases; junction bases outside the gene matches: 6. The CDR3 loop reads CAIGTGAVSGANVLTF. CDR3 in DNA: TGTGCCATCGGGACAGGGGCGGTCTCTGGGGCCAACGTCCTGACTTTC.

DNA of the CDR3: TGTGCCAGCAGCGCAAGAGCCACAGATACGCAGTATTTT. It codes for CASSARATDTQYF. The chain joins TRBV7-9 to TRBJ2-3, with D hard to call. The V gene's germline CDR1 is SEHNR and CDR2 FQNEAQ (reference sequence). The CDR3 extends over 13 amino acids. Trimming removed 5 bases from V and 2 bases from J, with 8 bases in between.

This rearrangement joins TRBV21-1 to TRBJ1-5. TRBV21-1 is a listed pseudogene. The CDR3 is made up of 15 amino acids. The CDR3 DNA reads TGTGCCAGCAGGCCGGGAGAAGGGACCCATCAGCCCCAGCATTTT. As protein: CASRPGEGTHQPQHF.

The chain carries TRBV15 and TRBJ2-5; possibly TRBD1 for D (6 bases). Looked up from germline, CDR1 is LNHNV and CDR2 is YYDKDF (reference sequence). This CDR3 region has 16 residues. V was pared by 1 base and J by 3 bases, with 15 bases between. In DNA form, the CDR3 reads TGTGCCACCAGCAGAGCTGAAGGGACATACAAAGAGACCCAGTACTTC. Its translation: CATSRAEGTYKETQYF.

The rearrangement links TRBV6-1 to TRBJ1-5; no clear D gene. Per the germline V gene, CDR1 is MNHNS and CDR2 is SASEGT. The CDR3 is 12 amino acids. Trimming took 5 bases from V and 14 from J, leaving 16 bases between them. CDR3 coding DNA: TGTGCCAGCAGTCCAGGTACCCATCTGGAGCATTTT. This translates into CASSPGTHLEHF.

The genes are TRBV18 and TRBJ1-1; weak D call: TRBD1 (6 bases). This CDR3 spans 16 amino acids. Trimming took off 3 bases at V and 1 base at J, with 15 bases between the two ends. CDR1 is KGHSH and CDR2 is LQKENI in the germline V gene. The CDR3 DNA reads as TGTGCCAGCTCACCCCCCAGGCCAGGGGAGAACACTGAAGCTTTCTTT. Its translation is CASSPPRPGENTEAFF.

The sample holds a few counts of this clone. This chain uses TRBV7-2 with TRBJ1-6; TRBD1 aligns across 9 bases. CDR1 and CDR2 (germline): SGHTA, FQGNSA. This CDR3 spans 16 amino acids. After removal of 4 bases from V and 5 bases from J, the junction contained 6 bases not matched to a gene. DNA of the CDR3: TGTGCCAGCAGCTGGACGGACAGGGGTAATAATTCACCCCTCCACTTT. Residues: CASSWTDRGNNSPLHF.

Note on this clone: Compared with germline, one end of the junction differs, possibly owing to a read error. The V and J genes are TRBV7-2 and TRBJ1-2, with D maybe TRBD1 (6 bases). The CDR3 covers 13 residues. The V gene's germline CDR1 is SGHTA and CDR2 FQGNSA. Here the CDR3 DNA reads TGTGCCAGCACCATTGACAGGACCTATGGGTACACCTTC. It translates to CASTIDRTYGYTF.

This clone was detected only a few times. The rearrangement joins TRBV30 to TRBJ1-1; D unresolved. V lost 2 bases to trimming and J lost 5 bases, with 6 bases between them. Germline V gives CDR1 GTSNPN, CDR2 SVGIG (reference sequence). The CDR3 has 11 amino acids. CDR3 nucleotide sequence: TGTGCCTGGAGTCGAGGGACTGAAGCTTTCTTT. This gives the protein CAWSRGTEAFF. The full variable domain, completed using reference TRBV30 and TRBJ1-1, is SQTIHQWPATLVQPVGSPLSLECTVEGTSNPNLYWYRQAAGRGLQLLFYSVGIGQISSEVPQNLSASRPQDRQFILSSKKLLLSDSGFYLCAWSRGTEAFFGQGTRLTVV.

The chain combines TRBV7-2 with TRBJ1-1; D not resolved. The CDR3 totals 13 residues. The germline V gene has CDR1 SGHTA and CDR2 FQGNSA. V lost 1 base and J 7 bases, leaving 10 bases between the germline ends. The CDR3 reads CASSLGPPDEAFF. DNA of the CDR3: TGTGCCAGCAGCTTAGGGCCTCCTGATGAAGCTTTCTTT.

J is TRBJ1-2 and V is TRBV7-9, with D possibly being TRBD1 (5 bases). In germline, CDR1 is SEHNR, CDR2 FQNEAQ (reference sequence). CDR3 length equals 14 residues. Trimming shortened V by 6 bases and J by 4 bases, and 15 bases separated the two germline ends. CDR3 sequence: CASRLQGSIYGYTF. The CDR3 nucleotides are TGTGCCAGCAGACTCCAGGGATCGATCTATGGCTACACCTTC.

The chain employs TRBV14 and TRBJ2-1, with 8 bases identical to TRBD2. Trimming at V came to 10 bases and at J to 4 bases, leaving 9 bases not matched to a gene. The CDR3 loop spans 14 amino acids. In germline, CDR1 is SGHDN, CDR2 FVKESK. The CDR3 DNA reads TGTGCCACCTTCCCACGGGAGGGTTACAATGAGCAGTTCTTC. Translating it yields CATFPREGYNEQFF.

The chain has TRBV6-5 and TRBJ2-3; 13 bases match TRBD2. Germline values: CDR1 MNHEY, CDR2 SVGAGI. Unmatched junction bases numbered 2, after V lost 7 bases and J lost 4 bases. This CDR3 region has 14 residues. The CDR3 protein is CASKLAGGPDTQYF. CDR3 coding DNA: TGTGCCAGCAAACTAGCGGGGGGGCCAGATACGCAGTATTTT.

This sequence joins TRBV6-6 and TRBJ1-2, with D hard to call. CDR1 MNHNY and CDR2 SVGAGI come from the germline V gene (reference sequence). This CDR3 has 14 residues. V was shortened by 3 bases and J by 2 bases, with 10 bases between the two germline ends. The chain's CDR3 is CASSYSGPNYGYTF. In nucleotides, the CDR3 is TGTGCCAGCAGTTATTCTGGGCCCAACTATGGCTACACCTTC.

CDR3 sequence: CSVWDRDAFF. CDR3 DNA sequence: TGCAGCGTTTGGGACAGGGATGCTTTCTTT. The gene calls are TRBV29-1 and TRBJ1-1, with 9 bases that match TRBD1. CDR3 length equals 10 residues. Trimming removed 5 bases from V and 11 bases from J; junction bases left unmatched: 3. Germline lookup yields CDR1 SQVTM and CDR2 ANQGSEA.

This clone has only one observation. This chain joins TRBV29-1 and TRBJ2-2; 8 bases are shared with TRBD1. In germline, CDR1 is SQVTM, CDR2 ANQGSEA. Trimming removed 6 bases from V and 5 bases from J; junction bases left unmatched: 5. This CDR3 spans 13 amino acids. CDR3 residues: CSVRDRWTGELFF. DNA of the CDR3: TGCAGCGTCCGGGACAGGTGGACCGGGGAGCTGTTTTTT.